What follows is one T cell receptor (beta chain) and its context. Its antigen is unidentified. Measured with immunoSEQ multiplex PCR; TCRdb has only the in-frame clones, and not every one. The sample yields almost 65,000 clones, around 88% seen once. The donors were part of the validation cohort, which consisted of some 120 subjects and was separate from the first cohort of several hundred subjects. These data are taken from a study of cytomegalovirus exposure and HLA in healthy donors. The germline CDR1 and CDR2 sequences are LNHDA and SQIVND (reference sequence). Trimming cost V 3 bases and J 0 bases, with 9 bases left between them. This CDR3 has 16 residues. Study-wide results and caveats: Cytomegalovirus status, reportedly, was diagnosed with high specificity and sensitivity by the classifier. In vitro testing confirmed a few CMV-associated chains as specific for CMV antigens.

The TCR comes from a young woman in good health and CMV-seronegative. The chain is built from TRBV19 and TRBJ2-6; the D is unclear. The sequenced sample consisted of PBMCs. The CDR3 protein is CASSILVNSGANVLTF. The CDR3, as DNA: TGTGCCAGTAGTATTCTCGTTAACTCTGGGGCCAACGTCCTGACTTTC.